These T cell receptor beta chains were read from a single sample in a study of T-cell reconstitution after alpha-beta-depleted transplantation in children. TCRdb recomputed calls from the PCR reads with MiXCR, one row per CDR3 protein. The sample has about 440,000 distinct CDR3 sequences; approximately 41% are singletons. The sequenced sample was PBMCs, obtained before TCRalphabeta/CD19-depleted stem cell transplant. These receptors originate from a girl aged 2 to 9 with aplastic anemia, due to receive a stem cell transplant. CDR3s include the opening cysteine and the closing phenylalanine or tryptophan. A D gene is named only where the DNA matches it firmly. Where a row states a size, it is once, few, many or the class of an expanded clone; other rows omit it.

d_gene	j_gene	v_gene	abundance	CDR3nt	CDR3aa
NA	TRBJ2-7	TRBV7-2	NA	TGTGCCAGCAGCTCGGCCCTCGGGACCGGTAGGTACGAGCAGTACTTC	CASSSALGTGRYEQYF
TRBD2	TRBJ2-1	TRBV19	NA	TGTGCCAGTAGTTTACGTAGCGGGGGGGTCGATGAGCAGTTCTTC	CASSLRSGGVDEQFF
TRBD1	TRBJ1-2	TRBV3-1	many	TGTGCCAGCAGCTCGACAGGGGCCTATGGCTACACCTTC	CASSSTGAYGYTF
TRBD1	TRBJ1-5	TRBV29-1	few	TGCAGCGTTTATACAGGGGCAGGGCAGCCCCAGCATTTT	CSVYTGAGQPQHF
NA	TRBJ1-2	TRBV28	NA	TGTGCCAGCAGTTTAAGAGGGGACGATGGCTACACCTTC	CASSLRGDDGYTF
NA	TRBJ2-1	TRBV7-6	NA	TGTGCCAGCACTAATGGGCAGGGAGCCTACAATGAGCAGTTCTTC	CASTNGQGAYNEQFF
NA	TRBJ1-3	TRBV18	many	TGTGCCAGCTCACCACTGGAGGGGAGAAAGCCTGGAAACACCATATATTTT	CASSPLEGRKPGNTIYF
TRBD1	TRBJ1-1	TRBV6-5	many	TGTGCCAGCAGTTACTCGGGACAGCCGAACACTGAAGCTTTCTTT	CASSYSGQPNTEAFF
TRBD1	TRBJ2-5	TRBV29-1	NA	TGCAGCGCGGATGTCAAAGGGGGCCTCGAGACCCAGTACTTC	CSADVKGGLETQYF
TRBD2	TRBJ2-7	TRBV20-1	NA	TGCAGTGCAAGAGCGGGAGGGCCGGGCGAGCAGTACTTC	CSARAGGPGEQYF
TRBD2	TRBJ2-5	TRBV15	few	TGTGCCACCAGCAACGAGCGGGGGCTTCAAGAGACCCAGTACTTC	CATSNERGLQETQYF
TRBD1	TRBJ2-5	TRBV2	NA	TGTGCCAGCTGTTTACTCTTCGACAGGGGGTCGGCCAGCCTAGAGACCCAGTACTTC	CASCLLFDRGSASLETQYF
NA	TRBJ1-4	TRBV20-1	many	TGCAGTGCTAGTGAATTTGGTGAAAAACTGTTTTTT	CSASEFGEKLFF
NA	TRBJ2-2	TRBV15	NA	TGTGCCACCAGCGGCCGGGACATTACGAACACCGGGGAGCTGTTTTTT	CATSGRDITNTGELFF
NA	TRBJ2-3	TRBV20-1	NA	TGCAGTGCTGCCTTGATCAAGTTGGGAAAAACAGATACGCAGTATTTT	CSAALIKLGKTDTQYF
NA	TRBJ2-7	TRBV4-2	NA	TGTGCCATCAGCCAAGTAGGGACACAATCCTACGAGCAGTACTTC	CAISQVGTQSYEQYF
NA	TRBJ1-1	TRBV25-1	NA	TGTGCCAGCGGTACAGGGACTGAAGCTTTCTTT	CASGTGTEAFF
NA	TRBJ2-7	TRBV15	NA	TGTGCCACCAGCAGAGGGGGGCGCCCCCCCTACGAGCAGTACTTC	CATSRGGRPPYEQYF
NA	TRBJ2-2	TRBV7-3	few	TGTGCCAGCAAAAGGACAGTCAACACCGGGGAGCTGTTTTTT	CASKRTVNTGELFF
TRBD1	TRBJ2-3	TRBV5-5	NA	TGTGCCAGCAGCTTCCCGGGACAGGGGGCCACAGATACGCAGTATTTT	CASSFPGQGATDTQYF
NA	TRBJ2-5	TRBV7-7	NA	TGTGCCAGCAGCTTAGATGGAGGGTCAGAGACCCAGTACTTC	CASSLDGGSETQYF
NA	TRBJ1-1	TRBV6-5	many	TGTGCCAGCAGTCAGATGACCAACACTGAAGCTTTCTTT	CASSQMTNTEAFF
NA	TRBJ2-7	TRBV7-9	few	TGTGCCAGCAGCCGGGGACACAACTACGAGCAGTACTTC	CASSRGHNYEQYF
TRBD2	TRBJ2-1	TRBV20-1	many	TGCAGTGCTCCGGGACTAGCTGGGGGGGTGAATTACAATGAGCAGTTCTTC	CSAPGLAGGVNYNEQFF
TRBD2	TRBJ2-5	TRBV14	NA	TGTGCCAGCAGCCAAGTCCATAGGGCTAGCGGGAGACAAGAGACCCAGTACTTC	CASSQVHRASGRQETQYF
NA	TRBJ2-7	TRBV18	NA	TGTGCCAGCTCAGAGTTTGGGGCTGACAACGAGCAGTACTTC	CASSEFGADNEQYF